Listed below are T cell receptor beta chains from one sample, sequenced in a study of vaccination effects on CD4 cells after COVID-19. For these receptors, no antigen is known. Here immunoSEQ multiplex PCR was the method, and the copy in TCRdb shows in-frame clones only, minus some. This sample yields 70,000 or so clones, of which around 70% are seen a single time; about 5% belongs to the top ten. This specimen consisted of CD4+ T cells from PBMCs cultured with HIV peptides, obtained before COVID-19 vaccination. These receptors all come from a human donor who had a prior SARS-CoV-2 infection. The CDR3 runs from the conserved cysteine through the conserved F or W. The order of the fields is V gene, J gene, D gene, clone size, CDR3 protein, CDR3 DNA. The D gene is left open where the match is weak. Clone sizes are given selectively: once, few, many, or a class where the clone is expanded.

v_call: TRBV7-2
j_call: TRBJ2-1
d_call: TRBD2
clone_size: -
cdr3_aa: CASSFSGGPPVQDNEQFF
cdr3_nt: TGTGCCAGCAGCTTTAGCGGGGGGCCCCCCGTTCAGGACAATGAGCAGTTCTTC

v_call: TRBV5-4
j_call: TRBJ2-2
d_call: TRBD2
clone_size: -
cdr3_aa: CASSRGGTNTGELFF
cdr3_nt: TGTGCCAGCAGCCGCGGGGGTACGAACACCGGGGAGCTGTTTTTT

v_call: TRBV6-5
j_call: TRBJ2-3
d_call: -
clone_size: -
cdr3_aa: CASSSSRREKRDTQYF
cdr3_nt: TGTGCCAGCAGTTCGTCTCGCCGGGAGAAGAGAGATACGCAGTATTTT

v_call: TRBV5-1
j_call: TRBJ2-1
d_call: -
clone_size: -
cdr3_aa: CASSLSGSDYNEQFF
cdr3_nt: TGCGCCAGCAGCTTGTCAGGGTCGGATTACAATGAGCAGTTCTTC

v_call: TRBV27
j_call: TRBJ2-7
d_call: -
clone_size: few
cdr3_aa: CASSRRRTSTYEQYF
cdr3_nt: TGTGCCAGCAGCCGCCGGAGGACTTCAACCTACGAGCAGTACTTC

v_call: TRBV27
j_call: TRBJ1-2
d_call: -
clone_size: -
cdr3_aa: CASRRDSGAYGYTF
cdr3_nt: TGTGCCAGTAGAAGGGACTCGGGGGCATATGGCTACACCTTC

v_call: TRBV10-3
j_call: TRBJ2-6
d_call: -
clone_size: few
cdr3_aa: CAISPQPALSSGANVLTF
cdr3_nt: TGTGCCATCAGTCCCCAGCCAGCCTTGAGCTCTGGGGCCAACGTCCTGACTTTC

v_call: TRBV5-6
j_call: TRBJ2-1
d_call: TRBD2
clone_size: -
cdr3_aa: CASSLGLAGGQFF
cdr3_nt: TGTGCCAGCAGCTTGGGACTAGCGGGGGGACAGTTCTTC

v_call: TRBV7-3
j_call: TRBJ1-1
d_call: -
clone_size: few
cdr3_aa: CASSPGQFELGTEAFF
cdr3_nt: TGTGCCAGCAGTCCTGGACAATTCGAACTGGGGACTGAAGCTTTCTTT

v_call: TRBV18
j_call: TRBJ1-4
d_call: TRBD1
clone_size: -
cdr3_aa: CASSSTGTGTEKLFF
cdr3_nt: TGTGCCAGCTCATCCACCGGGACAGGGACTGAAAAACTGTTTTTT

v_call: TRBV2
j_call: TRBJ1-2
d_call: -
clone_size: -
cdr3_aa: CASTAQVNYGYTF
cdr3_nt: TGTGCCAGCACCGCACAGGTTAACTATGGCTACACCTTC

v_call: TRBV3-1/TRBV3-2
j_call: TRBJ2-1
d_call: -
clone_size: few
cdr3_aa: CASSQEVDEQFF
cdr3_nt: TGTGCCAGCAGCCAAGAGGTGGATGAGCAGTTCTTC

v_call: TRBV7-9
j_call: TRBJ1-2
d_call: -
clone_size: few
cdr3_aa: CASSLVSGNYGYTF
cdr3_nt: TGTGCCAGCAGCTTAGTGTCAGGGAACTATGGCTACACCTTC

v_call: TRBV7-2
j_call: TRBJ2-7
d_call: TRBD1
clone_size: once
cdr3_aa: CASSSGQGAYEQYF
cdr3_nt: TGTGCCAGCAGCTCCGGTCAGGGGGCCTACGAGCAGTACTTC

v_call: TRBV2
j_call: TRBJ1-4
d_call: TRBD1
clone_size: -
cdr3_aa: CASRLWQGDEKLFF
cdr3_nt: TGTGCCAGCAGACTTTGGCAGGGGGATGAAAAACTGTTTTTT

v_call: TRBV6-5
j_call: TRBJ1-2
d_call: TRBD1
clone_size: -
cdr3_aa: CASRPTGEYGYTF
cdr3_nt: TGTGCCAGCAGACCGACAGGGGAGTATGGCTACACCTTC

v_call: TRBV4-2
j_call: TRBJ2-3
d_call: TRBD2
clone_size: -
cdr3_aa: CASSPLAREGADTQYF
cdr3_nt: TGTGCCAGCAGCCCCCTAGCGCGGGAGGGGGCAGATACGCAGTATTTT

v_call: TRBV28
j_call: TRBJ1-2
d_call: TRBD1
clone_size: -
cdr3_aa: CASTGQAVEGYTF
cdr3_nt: TGTGCCAGCACTGGACAGGCGGTCGAAGGCTACACCTTC

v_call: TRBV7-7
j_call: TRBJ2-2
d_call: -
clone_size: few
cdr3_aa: CASSAGTGELFF
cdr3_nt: TGTGCTAGCAGCGCGGGGACCGGGGAGCTGTTTTTT

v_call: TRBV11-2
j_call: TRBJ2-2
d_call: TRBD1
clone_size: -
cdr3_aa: CASSADRVFSGELFF
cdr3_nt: TGTGCCAGCAGCGCAGACAGGGTTTTTTCCGGGGAGCTGTTTTTT

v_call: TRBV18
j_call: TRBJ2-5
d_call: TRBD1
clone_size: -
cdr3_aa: CASSPGSGQGGETQYF
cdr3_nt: TGTGCCAGCTCACCAGGGTCCGGACAGGGTGGAGAGACCCAGTACTTC

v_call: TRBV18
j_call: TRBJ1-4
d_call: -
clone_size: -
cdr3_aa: CASSPRGGTEKLFF
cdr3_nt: TGTGCCAGCTCACCGAGGGGGGGCACTGAAAAACTGTTTTTT